This T cell receptor beta chain was profiled in a study of sequential checkpoint blockade in melanoma. This clone was detected only a few times. The treatment was: randomized to nivolumab then ipilimumab (arm A) or the reverse (arm B). CDR1 and CDR2 (germline): SGHVS, FQNEAQ. This CDR3 region has 13 residues. Trimming cost V 6 bases and J 10 bases, with 13 bases left between them. Repertoires were generated with immunoSEQ multiplex PCR, while TCRdb's copy carries only in-frame clones and drops some. The sample shows about 13,000 clones, around 69% of them seen only once. V gene TRBV7-8 combines with J gene TRBJ1-6; a weak D match, TRBD1 (5 bases). Sequenced here: CD8+ T cells sorted from blood (inferred from file names), sampled from a patient given nivolumab and ipilimumab in sequence. The sequence derives from a human donor with melanoma. CDR3 amino acids: CASSPGGLSPLHF. The CDR3 DNA sequence: TGTGCCAGCAGTCCCGGGGGGTTATCACCCCTCCACTTT.